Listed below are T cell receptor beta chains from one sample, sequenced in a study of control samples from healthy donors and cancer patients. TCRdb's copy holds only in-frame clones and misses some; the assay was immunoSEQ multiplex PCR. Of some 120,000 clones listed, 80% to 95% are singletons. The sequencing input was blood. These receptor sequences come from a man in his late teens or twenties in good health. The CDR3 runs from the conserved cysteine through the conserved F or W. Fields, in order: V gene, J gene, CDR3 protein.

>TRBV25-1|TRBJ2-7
CASSELRRGRYEQYF
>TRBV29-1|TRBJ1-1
CSVQGNTEAFF
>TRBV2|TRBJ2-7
CASYRGLRYEQYF
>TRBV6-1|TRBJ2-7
CASSELGSPYEQYF
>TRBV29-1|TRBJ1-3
CSAGTGGNTIYF
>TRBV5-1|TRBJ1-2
CASSSNSNGYTF
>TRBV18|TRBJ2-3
CASSLPGLAGTPSTDTQYF
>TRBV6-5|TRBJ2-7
CASSYIRGAYEQYF
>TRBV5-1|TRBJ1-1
CASSLGLLNTEAFF
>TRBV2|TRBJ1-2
CASRQGARGYTF
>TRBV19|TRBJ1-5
CASGHNSNQPQHF
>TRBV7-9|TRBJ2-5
CASSLEGRDWETQYF
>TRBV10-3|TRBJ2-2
CAIREGQARTGELFF
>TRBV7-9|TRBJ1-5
CASSAGVGNQPQHF
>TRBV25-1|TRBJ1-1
CASSEDRGTEAFF
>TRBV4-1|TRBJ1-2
CASSQVRGPNYGYTF
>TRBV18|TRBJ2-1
CASSPLAGGRLVEQFF
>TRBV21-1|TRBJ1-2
CASGYGYTF
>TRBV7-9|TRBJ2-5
CASSRFQGTETQYF
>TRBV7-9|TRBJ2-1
CASSARLPGFDNEQFF
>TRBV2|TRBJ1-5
CASNAGARWSQPQHF
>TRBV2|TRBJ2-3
CASKEGVTSTDTQYF
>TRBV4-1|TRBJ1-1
CASSQMTGFIGTEAFF